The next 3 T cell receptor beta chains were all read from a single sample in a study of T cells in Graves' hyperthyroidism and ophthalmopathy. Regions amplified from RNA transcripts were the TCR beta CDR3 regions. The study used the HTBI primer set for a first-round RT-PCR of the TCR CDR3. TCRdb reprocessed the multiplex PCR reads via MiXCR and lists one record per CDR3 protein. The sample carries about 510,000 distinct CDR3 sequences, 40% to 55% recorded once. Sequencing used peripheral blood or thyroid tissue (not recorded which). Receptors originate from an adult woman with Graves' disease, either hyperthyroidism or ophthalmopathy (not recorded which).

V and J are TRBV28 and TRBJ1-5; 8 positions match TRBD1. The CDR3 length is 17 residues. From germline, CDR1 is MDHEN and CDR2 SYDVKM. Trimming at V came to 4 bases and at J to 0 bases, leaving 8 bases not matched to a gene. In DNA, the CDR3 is TGTGCCAGCAGTTCACAACGACAGGGGATTAGCAATCAGCCCCAGCATTTT. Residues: CASSSQRQGISNQPQHF.

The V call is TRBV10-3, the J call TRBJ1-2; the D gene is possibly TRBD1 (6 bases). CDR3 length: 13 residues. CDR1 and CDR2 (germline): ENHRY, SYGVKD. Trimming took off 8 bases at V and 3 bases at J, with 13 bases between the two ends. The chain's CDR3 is CAIRQGNDYGYTF. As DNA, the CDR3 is TGTGCCATCCGGCAGGGGAACGACTATGGCTACACCTTC.

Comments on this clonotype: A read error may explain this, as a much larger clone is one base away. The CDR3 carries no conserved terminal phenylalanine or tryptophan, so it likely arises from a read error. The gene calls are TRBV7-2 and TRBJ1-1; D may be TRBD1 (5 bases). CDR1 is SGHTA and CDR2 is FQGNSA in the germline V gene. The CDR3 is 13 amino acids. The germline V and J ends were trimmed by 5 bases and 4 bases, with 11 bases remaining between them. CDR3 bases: TGTGCCAGCAGCGTAATGGGGACCACTGAAGCTTTCCTT. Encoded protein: CASSVMGTTEAFL.